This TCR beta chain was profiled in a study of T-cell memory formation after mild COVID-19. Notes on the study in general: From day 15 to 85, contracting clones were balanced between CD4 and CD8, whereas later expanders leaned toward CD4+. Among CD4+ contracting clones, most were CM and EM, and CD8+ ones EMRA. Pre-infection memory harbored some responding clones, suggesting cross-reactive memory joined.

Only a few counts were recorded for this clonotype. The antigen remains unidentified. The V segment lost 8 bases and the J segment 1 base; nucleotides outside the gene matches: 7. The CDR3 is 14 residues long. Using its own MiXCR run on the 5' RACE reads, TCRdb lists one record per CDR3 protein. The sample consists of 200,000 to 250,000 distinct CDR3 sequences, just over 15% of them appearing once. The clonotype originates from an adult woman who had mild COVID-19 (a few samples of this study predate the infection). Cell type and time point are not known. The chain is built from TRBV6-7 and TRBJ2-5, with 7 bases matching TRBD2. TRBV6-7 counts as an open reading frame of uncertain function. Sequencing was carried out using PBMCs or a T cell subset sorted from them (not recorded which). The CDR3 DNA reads TGTGCCAGCCGAAGAAGCGGGACCCAAGAGACCCAGTACTTC. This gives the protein CASRRSGTQETQYF.